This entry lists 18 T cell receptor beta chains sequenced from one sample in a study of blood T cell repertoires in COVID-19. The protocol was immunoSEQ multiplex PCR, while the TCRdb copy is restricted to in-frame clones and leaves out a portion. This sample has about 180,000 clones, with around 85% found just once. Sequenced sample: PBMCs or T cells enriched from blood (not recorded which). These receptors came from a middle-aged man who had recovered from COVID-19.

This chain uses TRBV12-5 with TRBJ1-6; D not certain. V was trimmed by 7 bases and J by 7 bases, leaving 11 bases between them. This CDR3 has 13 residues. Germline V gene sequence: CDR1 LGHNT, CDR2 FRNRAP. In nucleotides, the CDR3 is TGTGCTAGTGCGCAGGTGAAAAATTCACCCCTCCACTTT. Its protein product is CASAQVKNSPLHF.

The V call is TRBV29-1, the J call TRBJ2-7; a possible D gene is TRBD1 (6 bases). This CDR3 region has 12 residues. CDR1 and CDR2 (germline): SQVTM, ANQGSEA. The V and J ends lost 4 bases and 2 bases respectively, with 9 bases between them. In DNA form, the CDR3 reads TGCAGCGTTGGGGACACTACCTACGAGCAGTACTTC. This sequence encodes CSVGDTTYEQYF.

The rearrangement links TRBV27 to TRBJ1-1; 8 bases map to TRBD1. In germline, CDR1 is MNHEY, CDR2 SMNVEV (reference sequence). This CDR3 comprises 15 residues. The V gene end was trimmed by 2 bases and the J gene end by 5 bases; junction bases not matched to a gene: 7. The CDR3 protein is CASSLIQGAGTEAFF. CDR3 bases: TGTGCCAGCAGTTTAATCCAGGGGGCTGGAACTGAAGCTTTCTTT.

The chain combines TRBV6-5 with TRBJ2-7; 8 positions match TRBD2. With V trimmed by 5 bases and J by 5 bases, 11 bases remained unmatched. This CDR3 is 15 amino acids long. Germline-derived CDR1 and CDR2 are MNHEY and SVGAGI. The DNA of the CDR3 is TGTGCCAGCAGTCCTAGGGGACTAGGATTAAACGAGCAGTACTTC. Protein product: CASSPRGLGLNEQYF.

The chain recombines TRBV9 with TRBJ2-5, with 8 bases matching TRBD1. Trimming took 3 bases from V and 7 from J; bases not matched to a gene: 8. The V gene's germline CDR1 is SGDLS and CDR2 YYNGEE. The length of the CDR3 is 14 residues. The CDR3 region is CASSAQGAGGTQYF. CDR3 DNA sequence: TGTGCCAGCAGCGCCCAGGGGGCTGGGGGGACCCAGTACTTC.

CDR3 in DNA: TGCAGCGTTGTAGGGGTCGACCGCTATGGCTACACCTTC. It specifies CSVVGVDRYGYTF. The rearrangement joins TRBV29-1 to TRBJ1-2; TRBD1 might be the D (5 bases). This CDR3 is built from 13 residues. Germline lookup yields CDR1 SQVTM and CDR2 ANQGSEA. V dropped 4 bases and J dropped 4 bases, with 13 bases sitting between them.

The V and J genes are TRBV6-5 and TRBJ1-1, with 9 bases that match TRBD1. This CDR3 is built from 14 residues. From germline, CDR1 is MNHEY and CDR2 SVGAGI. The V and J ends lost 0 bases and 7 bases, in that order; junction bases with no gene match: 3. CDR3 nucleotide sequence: TGTGCCAGCAGTTACTCGGACAGGGGTGTTGAAGCTTTCTTT. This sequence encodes CASSYSDRGVEAFF.

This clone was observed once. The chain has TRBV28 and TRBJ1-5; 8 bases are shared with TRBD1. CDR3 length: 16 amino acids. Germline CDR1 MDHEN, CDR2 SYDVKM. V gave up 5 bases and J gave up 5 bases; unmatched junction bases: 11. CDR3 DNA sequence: TGTGCCAGCAGTACAACCCGGGACAGGTACGATCAGCCCCAGCATTTT. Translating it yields CASSTTRDRYDQPQHF.

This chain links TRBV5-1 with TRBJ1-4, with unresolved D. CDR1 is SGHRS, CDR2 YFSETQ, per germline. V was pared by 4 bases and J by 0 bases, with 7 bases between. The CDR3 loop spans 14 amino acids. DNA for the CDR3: TGCGCCAGCAGCGGTGGAGCAACTAATGAAAAACTGTTTTTT. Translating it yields CASSGGATNEKLFF.

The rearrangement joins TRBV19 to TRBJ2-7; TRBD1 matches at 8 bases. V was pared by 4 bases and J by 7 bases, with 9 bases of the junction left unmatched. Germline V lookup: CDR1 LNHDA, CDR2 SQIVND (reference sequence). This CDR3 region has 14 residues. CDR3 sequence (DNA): TGTGCCAGTAGTACCAGGGGGCGTTCGGGAGAGCAGTACTTC. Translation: CASSTRGRSGEQYF.

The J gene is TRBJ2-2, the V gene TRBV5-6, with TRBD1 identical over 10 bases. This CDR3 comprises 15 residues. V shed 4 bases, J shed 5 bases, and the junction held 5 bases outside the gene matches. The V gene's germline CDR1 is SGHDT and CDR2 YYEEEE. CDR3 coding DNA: TGTGCCAGCAGCCGGGACAGGGGCCTTACCGGGGAGCTGTTTTTT. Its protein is CASSRDRGLTGELFF. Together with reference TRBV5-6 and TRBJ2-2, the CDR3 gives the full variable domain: DAGVTQSPTHLIKTRGQQVTLRCSPKSGHDTVSWYQQALGQGPQFIFQYYEEEERQRGNFPDRFSGHQFPNYSSELNVNALLLGDSALYLCASSRDRGLTGELFFGEGSRLTVL.

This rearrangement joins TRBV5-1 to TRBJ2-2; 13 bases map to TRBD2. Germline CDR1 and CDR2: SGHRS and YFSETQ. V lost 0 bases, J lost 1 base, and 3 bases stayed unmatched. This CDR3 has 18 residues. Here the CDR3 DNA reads TGCGCCAGCAGCTTGGAACTAGCGGGGGGGAGGAACACCGGGGAGCTGTTTTTT. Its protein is CASSLELAGGRNTGELFF.

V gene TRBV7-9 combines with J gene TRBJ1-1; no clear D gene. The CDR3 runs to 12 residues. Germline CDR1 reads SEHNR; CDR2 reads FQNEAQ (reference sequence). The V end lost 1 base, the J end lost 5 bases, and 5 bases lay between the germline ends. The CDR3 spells CASSLGLTEAFF. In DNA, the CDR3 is TGTGCCAGCAGCTTAGGTCTAACTGAAGCTTTCTTT.

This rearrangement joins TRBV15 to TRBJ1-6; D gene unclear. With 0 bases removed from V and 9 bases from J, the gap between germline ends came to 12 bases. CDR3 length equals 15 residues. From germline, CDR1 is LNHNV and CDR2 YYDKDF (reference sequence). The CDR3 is CATSRDPSGSSPLHF. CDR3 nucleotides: TGTGCCACCAGCAGAGATCCCTCCGGGAGTTCACCCCTCCACTTT.

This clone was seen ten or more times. For the CDR3, the DNA is TGTGCCAGCAGCCCCTATACACTAGCGCATGAGCAGTTCTTC. Encoded protein: CASSPYTLAHEQFF. This chain connects TRBV3-1 (or the pseudogene TRBV3-2) to TRBJ2-1; 7 bases are a match to TRBD2. The germline CDR1 and CDR2 sequences are LGHDT and YNNKEL (reference sequence). This CDR3 has 14 amino acids. The trim removed 4 bases at V and 8 bases at J, leaving 8 bases unmatched.

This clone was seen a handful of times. CDR3 protein: CASNFGTGVNSPLHF. The CDR3 nucleotides are TGTGCCAGCAACTTCGGGACAGGGGTTAATTCACCCCTCCACTTT. The chain recombines TRBV11-1 with TRBJ1-6; 10 nucleotides agree with TRBD1. With 7 bases clipped from V and 6 bases from J, the junction kept 6 bases outside the gene matches. The germline gives CDR1 SGHAT, CDR2 FQDESV (reference sequence). CDR3 length equals 15 residues.

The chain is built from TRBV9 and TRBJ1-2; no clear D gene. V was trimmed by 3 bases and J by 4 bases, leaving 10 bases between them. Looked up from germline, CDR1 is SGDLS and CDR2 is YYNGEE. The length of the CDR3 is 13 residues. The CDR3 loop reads CASSASGSYGYTF. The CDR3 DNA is TGTGCCAGCAGCGCCTCGGGTAGCTATGGCTACACCTTC.

For the CDR3, the DNA is TGTGCCAGCTATAGCCCGGGACAGGGGAGTGGCACTGAAGCTTTCTTT. This translates into CASYSPGQGSGTEAFF. This sequence joins TRBV28 and TRBJ1-1; TRBD1 matches at 10 bases. The germline V gene encodes CDR1 MDHEN and CDR2 SYDVKM. Trimming cost V 8 bases and J 4 bases; bases outside gene matches: 13. This CDR3 is 16 amino acids long.